The clone carrying this T cell receptor (beta chain) was counted a few times. The sequenced template was cDNA made from the entire isolated RNA. TCRdb's table, derived via immunoSEQ multiplex PCR, lists solely in-frame clones and lacks some. The sample lists approximately 150,000 clones, less than 11% occurring once. This sample is part of a study of beta chain features in type 1 diabetes. The sample consisted of naive CD4+ T cells from blood. The clonotype comes from a man aged 18 to 35 in good health.

Here the CDR3 reads CASSPGETETQYF. The DNA for the CDR3 is TGCGCCAGCAGCCCCGGAGAGACAGAGACCCAGTACTTC. J is TRBJ2-5 and V is TRBV5-1; D is unclear. Germline V gives CDR1 SGHRS, CDR2 YFSETQ. Deletions cut 4 bases from V and 4 bases from J, with 11 bases between. There are 13 residues in the CDR3. The full variable domain, in which reference TRBV5-1 and TRBJ2-5 provide the parts outside the CDR3, is KAGVTQTPRYLIKTRGQQVTLSCSPISGHRSVSWYQQTPGQGLQFLFEYFSETQRNKGNFPGRFSGRQFSNSRSEMNVSTLELGDSALYLCASSPGETETQYFGPGTRLLVL.